This T cell receptor beta chain was recovered during a study of T cell responses to AZD1222 COVID-19 vaccine. The data were produced by immunoSEQ multiplex PCR, yet TCRdb's version contains in-frame clones alone and is incomplete. This table holds about 42,000 clones, around 88% found once. The sample consisted of peripheral blood, taken 28 days after the second AZD1222 dose. The receptor comes from an adult who received the AZD1222 COVID-19 vaccine.

The CDR3 nucleotides are TGTGCCAGCATGATATCGAGCGGTCACACCGGGGAGCTGTTTTTT. This encodes CASMISSGHTGELFF. The V and J genes are TRBV6-5 and TRBJ2-2, with D possibly matching TRBD2 (5 bases). Trimming shortened V by 7 bases and J by 3 bases, and 15 bases separated the two germline ends. Germline lookup yields CDR1 MNHEY and CDR2 SVGAGI. The CDR3 contains 15 residues.